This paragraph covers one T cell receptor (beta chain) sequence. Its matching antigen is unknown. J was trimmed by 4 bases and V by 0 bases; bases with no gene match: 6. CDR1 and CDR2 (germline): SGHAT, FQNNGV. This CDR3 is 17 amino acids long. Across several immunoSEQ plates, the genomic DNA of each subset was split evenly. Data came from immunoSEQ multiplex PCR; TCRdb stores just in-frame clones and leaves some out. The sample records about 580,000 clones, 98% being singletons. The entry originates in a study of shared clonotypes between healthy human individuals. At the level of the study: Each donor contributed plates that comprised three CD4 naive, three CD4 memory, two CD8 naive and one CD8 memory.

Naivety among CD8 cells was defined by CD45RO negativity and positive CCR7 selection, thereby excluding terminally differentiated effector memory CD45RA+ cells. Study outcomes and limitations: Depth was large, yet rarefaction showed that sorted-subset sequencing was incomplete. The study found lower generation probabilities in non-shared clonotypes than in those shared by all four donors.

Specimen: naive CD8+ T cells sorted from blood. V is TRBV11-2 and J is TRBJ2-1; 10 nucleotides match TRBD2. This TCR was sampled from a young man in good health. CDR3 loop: CASSLDWLTSGYNEQFF. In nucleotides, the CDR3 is TGTGCCAGCAGCTTAGATTGGTTGACTAGCGGGTACAATGAGCAGTTCTTC.